This TCR beta chain was obtained from a study of blood T cell repertoires in COVID-19. Study in general: The analysed material was cDNA or gDNA that came from T cells, B-cell-depleted T cells, or PBMCs.

Clones were read by immunoSEQ multiplex PCR, and TCRdb kept only the in-frame ones, dropping some. This table holds 99,000 or so clones, approximately 80% found once. CDR3 length: 15 residues. Trimming cost V 5 bases and J 5 bases, with 16 bases left between them. The V gene's germline CDR1 is SGHTA and CDR2 FQGTGA. This chain links TRBV7-3 with TRBJ2-1, with a possible D match to TRBD2 (6 bases). The sample was peripheral blood. The source of this sequence is a man aged 60 to 75 with acute or convalescent COVID-19. The CDR3 DNA sequence: TGTGCCAGCAGCCAACCGTGGGGGGAAGACAATGAGCAGTTCTTC. Its translation: CASSQPWGEDNEQFF.